The clone carrying this TCR beta chain has a handful of counts. Its cognate antigen is unknown. One entry per CDR3 protein results from TCRdb running MiXCR on the reads. The sample records fewer than 300,000 distinct CDR3 sequences, roughly a quarter being singletons. CDR3 length: 14 residues. Trimming at V came to 4 bases and at J to 1 base, leaving 1 base not matched to a gene. Germline CDR1 reads MNHNS; CDR2 reads SASEGT. This specimen belongs to a study of T cell repertoires in cytomegalovirus infection. General study results and limits: Accumulated public TCR beta family frequency recognized individuals carrying CMV together with the relevant HLA.

This rearrangement joins TRBV6-1 to TRBJ1-1; 9 bases are shared with TRBD1. This TCR came from a human donor in good health (CMV status not recorded). Some clones in this sample may be carry-over from other donors' samples. The sequenced material came from PBMCs. The DNA for the CDR3 is TGTGCCAGCAGTGCGACAGGGGGGAACACTGAAGCTTTCTTT. It encodes CASSATGGNTEAFF.